Listed below are T cell receptor beta chains from one sample, sequenced in a study of T cells in Graves' hyperthyroidism and ophthalmopathy. MiXCR, applied by TCRdb to the multiplex PCR reads, yields one record per CDR3 protein. The sample consists of 600,000 to 700,000 distinct CDR3 sequences, over 12% of them appearing once. The material sequenced was blood. Receptors were obtained from a woman aged 35 to 49 with Graves' ophthalmopathy. CDR3s include the opening cysteine and the closing phenylalanine or tryptophan. Fields, in order: V gene, clone size, D gene, J gene, CDR3 DNA, CDR3 protein. The D gene is left open where the match is weak. Rows may omit the clone size; those that give it use once, few, many or a size class.

v_call: TRBV12-3/TRBV12-4; clone_size: .; d_call: .; j_call: TRBJ1-1; cdr3_nt: TGTGCCAGCACCCTTGGTCGGGGAGCCCCCACTGAAGCTTTCTTT; cdr3_aa: CASTLGRGAPTEAFF
v_call: TRBV7-2; clone_size: many; d_call: .; j_call: TRBJ1-3; cdr3_nt: TGTGCCAGCAGCTCGGGGCCTGGAAACACCATATATTTT; cdr3_aa: CASSSGPGNTIYF
v_call: TRBV6-2/TRBV6-3; clone_size: many; d_call: .; j_call: TRBJ2-6; cdr3_nt: TGTGCCAGCAGTTACGTGGGTGGAGGCTCTGGGGCCAACGTCCTGACTTTC; cdr3_aa: CASSYVGGGSGANVLTF
v_call: TRBV28; clone_size: many; d_call: .; j_call: TRBJ2-5; cdr3_nt: TGTGCCAGCATTCCTTCAGCCCCGGAGACCCAGTACTTC; cdr3_aa: CASIPSAPETQYF
v_call: TRBV19; clone_size: few; d_call: .; j_call: TRBJ1-1; cdr3_nt: TGTGCCAGTAGTATGGCCCCGGGAGGTGCGAACACTGAAGCTTTCTTT; cdr3_aa: CASSMAPGGANTEAFF
v_call: TRBV28; clone_size: many; d_call: TRBD1; j_call: TRBJ2-7; cdr3_nt: TGTGCCAGCAGTTCAGCGACCTCCGGGACAGGGATCAACGAGCAGTACTTC; cdr3_aa: CASSSATSGTGINEQYF
v_call: TRBV3-1; clone_size: .; d_call: .; j_call: TRBJ2-5; cdr3_nt: TGTGCCAGCAGCCAACGGCTCCGGGCCAACCAAGAGACCCAGTACTTC; cdr3_aa: CASSQRLRANQETQYF
v_call: TRBV12-3/TRBV12-4; clone_size: many; d_call: .; j_call: TRBJ1-5; cdr3_nt: TGTGCCAGCAGTTTTACACAGCTCAATCAGCCCCAGCATTTT; cdr3_aa: CASSFTQLNQPQHF
v_call: TRBV2; clone_size: many; d_call: .; j_call: TRBJ1-1; cdr3_nt: TGTGCCAGCAGTGAATTTCTCCCTGAAGCTTTCTTT; cdr3_aa: CASSEFLPEAFF
v_call: TRBV3-1; clone_size: few; d_call: .; j_call: TRBJ2-7; cdr3_nt: TGTGCCAGCAGCCCCCAGTCGGCCGGGGAATACGAGCAGTACTTC; cdr3_aa: CASSPQSAGEYEQYF
v_call: TRBV3-1; clone_size: .; d_call: .; j_call: TRBJ1-1; cdr3_nt: TGTGCCAGCAGCCAATGGGCAGGGACTGAAGCTTTCTTT; cdr3_aa: CASSQWAGTEAFF
v_call: TRBV6-2/TRBV6-3; clone_size: few; d_call: TRBD2; j_call: TRBJ2-7; cdr3_nt: TGTGCCAGCTCCGGGACTAGCCACGAGCAGTACTTC; cdr3_aa: CASSGTSHEQYF
v_call: TRBV6-2/TRBV6-3; clone_size: many; d_call: TRBD2; j_call: TRBJ2-7; cdr3_nt: TGTGCCAGCAGTCCTTTCCATAGCGGGAGGGCCGACTACGAGCAGTACTTC; cdr3_aa: CASSPFHSGRADYEQYF
v_call: TRBV7-2; clone_size: many; d_call: .; j_call: TRBJ2-5; cdr3_nt: TGTGCCAGCAGCAGATCCGGGCCCCCAGAAGAGACCCAGTACTTC; cdr3_aa: CASSRSGPPEETQYF
v_call: TRBV12-3/TRBV12-4; clone_size: many; d_call: TRBD1; j_call: TRBJ2-2; cdr3_nt: TGTGCCAGCAGCGAAGTACAGGGGGCCGGGGAGCTGTTTTTT; cdr3_aa: CASSEVQGAGELFF
v_call: TRBV24-1; clone_size: many; d_call: TRBD1; j_call: TRBJ2-2; cdr3_nt: TGTGCCACCACCAAGACAGGGTCCCCCGGGGAGCTGTTTTTT; cdr3_aa: CATTKTGSPGELFF
v_call: TRBV6-1; clone_size: few; d_call: .; j_call: TRBJ2-4; cdr3_nt: TGTGCCAGCAGTCCCCAAGACGGGTCCAAAAACATTCAGTACTTC; cdr3_aa: CASSPQDGSKNIQYF
v_call: TRBV12-5; clone_size: many; d_call: .; j_call: TRBJ2-2; cdr3_nt: TGTGCTAGTGGTTTGGGGCGCGACACCGGGGAGCTGTTTTTT; cdr3_aa: CASGLGRDTGELFF
v_call: TRBV5-1; clone_size: many; d_call: .; j_call: TRBJ1-2; cdr3_nt: TGCGCCAGCAGCTTGGCCCCACTCCAAAGGGGCTACACCTTC; cdr3_aa: CASSLAPLQRGYTF
v_call: TRBV7-9; clone_size: many; d_call: .; j_call: TRBJ1-1; cdr3_nt: TGTGCCAGCAGCTTTAATTCGAACACTGAAGCTTTCTTT; cdr3_aa: CASSFNSNTEAFF
v_call: TRBV6-1; clone_size: many; d_call: TRBD1; j_call: TRBJ2-5; cdr3_nt: TGTGCCAGCAGTGTCCAAGGGGGCGCGGGTCAAGAGACCCAGTACTTC; cdr3_aa: CASSVQGGAGQETQYF
v_call: TRBV12-3/TRBV12-4; clone_size: .; d_call: .; j_call: TRBJ1-6; cdr3_nt: TGTGCCAGCAGAGACAGGAAAAATTCACCCCTCCACTTT; cdr3_aa: CASRDRKNSPLHF
v_call: TRBV7-8; clone_size: many; d_call: TRBD1; j_call: TRBJ1-1; cdr3_nt: TGTGCCAGCAGCCCGAGGCAGGGGGTAGCGAACACTGAAGCTTTCTTT; cdr3_aa: CASSPRQGVANTEAFF
v_call: TRBV20-1; clone_size: many; d_call: .; j_call: TRBJ1-1; cdr3_nt: TGCAGTGCGTCGAAGGCGGGCGAGAACACTGAAGCTTTCTTT; cdr3_aa: CSASKAGENTEAFF
v_call: TRBV16; clone_size: few; d_call: .; j_call: TRBJ1-5; cdr3_nt: TGTGCCAGCAGCCAATTTGGACAGTCTAATCAGCCCCAGCATTTT; cdr3_aa: CASSQFGQSNQPQHF
v_call: TRBV15; clone_size: .; d_call: .; j_call: TRBJ1-5; cdr3_nt: TGTGCCACCAGCAGAGATCCCGGCAACAATCAGCCCCAGCATTTT; cdr3_aa: CATSRDPGNNQPQHF
v_call: TRBV30; clone_size: .; d_call: .; j_call: TRBJ2-7; cdr3_nt: TGTGCCTGGACCTCGACGGGATTTGACTACGAGCAGTACTTC; cdr3_aa: CAWTSTGFDYEQYF
v_call: TRBV10-3; clone_size: .; d_call: .; j_call: TRBJ2-7; cdr3_nt: TGTGCCATCAGTGAGATACAGGGAATCCCCTACGAGCAGTACTTC; cdr3_aa: CAISEIQGIPYEQYF
v_call: TRBV12-3/TRBV12-4; clone_size: many; d_call: .; j_call: TRBJ1-1; cdr3_nt: TGTGCCAGCAGAACCTCGGGAGCTGGAGCTTTCTTT; cdr3_aa: CASRTSGAGAFF
v_call: TRBV4-1; clone_size: .; d_call: .; j_call: TRBJ1-5; cdr3_nt: TGCGCCAGCAGCCAACCTAATAGCAATCAGCCCCAGCATTTT; cdr3_aa: CASSQPNSNQPQHF
v_call: TRBV6-2/TRBV6-3; clone_size: many; d_call: .; j_call: TRBJ2-2; cdr3_nt: TGTGCCAGCAGTATCCCCTCGAAGGGGACGGTCGGAGGGACCGGGGAGCTGTTTTTT; cdr3_aa: CASSIPSKGTVGGTGELFF
v_call: TRBV5-1; clone_size: few; d_call: TRBD2; j_call: TRBJ2-5; cdr3_nt: TGCGCCAGCAGCTTCACTAGCGAGCAAGAGACCCAGTACTTC; cdr3_aa: CASSFTSEQETQYF
v_call: TRBV6-5; clone_size: many; d_call: TRBD1; j_call: TRBJ1-1; cdr3_nt: TGTGCCAGCAGATCAGGGGGTACGAACACTGAAGCTTTCTTT; cdr3_aa: CASRSGGTNTEAFF
v_call: TRBV11-2; clone_size: few; d_call: .; j_call: TRBJ1-1; cdr3_nt: TGTACCAGCAGCTTAGAGGGTGGAGGCACTGAAGCTTTCTTT; cdr3_aa: CTSSLEGGGTEAFF